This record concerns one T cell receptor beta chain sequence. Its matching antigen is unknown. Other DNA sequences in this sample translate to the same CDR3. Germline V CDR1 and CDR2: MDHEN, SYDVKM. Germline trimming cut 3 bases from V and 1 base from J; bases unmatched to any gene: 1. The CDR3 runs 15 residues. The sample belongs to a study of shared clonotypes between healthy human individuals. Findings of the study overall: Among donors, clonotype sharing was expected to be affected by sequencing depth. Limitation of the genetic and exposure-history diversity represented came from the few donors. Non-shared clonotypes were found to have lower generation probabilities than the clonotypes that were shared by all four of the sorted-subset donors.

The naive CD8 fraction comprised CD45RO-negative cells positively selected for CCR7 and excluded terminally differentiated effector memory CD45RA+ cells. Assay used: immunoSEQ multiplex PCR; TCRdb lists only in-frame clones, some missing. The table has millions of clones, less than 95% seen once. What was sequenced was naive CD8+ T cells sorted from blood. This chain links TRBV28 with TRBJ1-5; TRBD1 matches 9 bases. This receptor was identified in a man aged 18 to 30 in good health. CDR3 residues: CASSFTGGSNQPQHF. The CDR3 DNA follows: TGTGCCAGCAGTTTCACAGGGGGCAGCAATCAGCCCCAGCATTTT.